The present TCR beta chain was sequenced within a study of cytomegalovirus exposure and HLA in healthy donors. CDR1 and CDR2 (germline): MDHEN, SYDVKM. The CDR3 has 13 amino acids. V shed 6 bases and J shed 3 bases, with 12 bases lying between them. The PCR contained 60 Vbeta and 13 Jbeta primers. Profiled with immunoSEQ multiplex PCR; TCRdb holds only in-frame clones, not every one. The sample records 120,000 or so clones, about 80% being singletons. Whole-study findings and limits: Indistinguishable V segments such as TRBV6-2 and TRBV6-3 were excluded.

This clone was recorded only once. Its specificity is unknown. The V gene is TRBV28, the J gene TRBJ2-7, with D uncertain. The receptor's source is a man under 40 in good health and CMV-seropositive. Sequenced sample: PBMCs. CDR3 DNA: TGTGCCAGCAGCCTGACGAGGCTCTACGAGCAGTACTTC. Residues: CASSLTRLYEQYF.